Below are 5 T cell receptor beta chains sequenced from a single sample in a study of CD8+ T cells in alopecia areata. Isolated RNA was reverse transcribed into cDNA used as the sequencing template. Assay: immunoSEQ multiplex PCR; the TCRdb copy retains only in-frame clones and omits some. The sample comprises fewer than 250,000 clones, less than 70% of which are singletons, and about 1.3% rests with the top ten. Treatment denoted: oral pan-JAK inhibitor, 5-10 mg twice daily. Sequences were derived from CD4+ T cells sorted from blood, sampled around week 49, from a patient treated with tofacitinib. The receptors shown here come from a human donor with alopecia areata.

In its sample, this clone was seen a few times. The rearrangement links TRBV6-6 to TRBJ1-1; D is undetermined. Germline CDR1 MNHNY, CDR2 SVGAGI (reference sequence). The CDR3 consists of 13 residues. Trimming shortened V by 6 bases and J by 6 bases, and 14 bases separated the two germline ends. CDR3 sequence: CASRMGGKAEAFF. The CDR3 bases are TGTGCCAGCAGGATGGGCGGTAAGGCTGAAGCTTTCTTT.

The V gene is TRBV30, the J gene TRBJ1-4; possibly TRBD1 for D (5 bases). Germline V lookup: CDR1 GTSNPN, CDR2 SVGIG (reference sequence). The CDR3 is made up of 15 amino acids. V gave up 0 bases and J gave up 13 bases, with 21 bases separating them. In DNA, the CDR3 is TGTGCCTGGAGTGTCCTGTCTGGGGCCCAGCGGCCACTGTTTTTT. Translation gives CAWSVLSGAQRPLFF. Together with reference TRBV30 and TRBJ1-4, the CDR3 gives the full variable domain: SQTIHQWPATLVQPVGSPLSLECTVEGTSNPNLYWYRQAAGRGLQLLFYSVGIGQISSEVPQNLSASRPQDRQFILSSKKLLLSDSGFYLCAWSVLSGAQRPLFFGSGTQLSVL.

This rearrangement joins TRBV30 to TRBJ2-7, with 13 bases that match TRBD2. CDR1 is GTSNPN, CDR2 SVGIG, per germline (reference sequence). This CDR3 contains 16 residues. The trim removed 2 bases at V and 2 bases at J, leaving 6 bases unmatched. Written as DNA, the CDR3 is TGTGCCTGGAGTCATCCCGGGACTAGCGGGACCTACGAGCAGTACTTC. The encoded protein is CAWSHPGTSGTYEQYF.

V usage is TRBV6-6 and J usage is TRBJ1-2, with 10 positions matching TRBD1. This CDR3 comprises 14 residues. Germline V gene sequence: CDR1 MNHNY, CDR2 SVGAGI (reference sequence). The junction had 6 bases not matched to a gene; V was cut back by 7 bases and J by 4 bases. Written as DNA, the CDR3 is TGTGCCAGCACCCGGACAGGGGGAGCCTATGGCTACACCTTC. Its translation is CASTRTGGAYGYTF.

The rearrangement joins TRBV30 to TRBJ1-5, with a possible D match to TRBD1 (6 bases). The V gene lost 1 base and the J gene lost 7 bases, with 14 bases spanning the gap. This CDR3 comprises 14 residues. CDR1 is GTSNPN and CDR2 is SVGIG in the germline V gene (reference sequence). CDR3 nucleotide sequence: TGTGCCTGGAGTGAAACAGGGACCCAGCAGCCCCAGCATTTT. It translates to CAWSETGTQQPQHF.